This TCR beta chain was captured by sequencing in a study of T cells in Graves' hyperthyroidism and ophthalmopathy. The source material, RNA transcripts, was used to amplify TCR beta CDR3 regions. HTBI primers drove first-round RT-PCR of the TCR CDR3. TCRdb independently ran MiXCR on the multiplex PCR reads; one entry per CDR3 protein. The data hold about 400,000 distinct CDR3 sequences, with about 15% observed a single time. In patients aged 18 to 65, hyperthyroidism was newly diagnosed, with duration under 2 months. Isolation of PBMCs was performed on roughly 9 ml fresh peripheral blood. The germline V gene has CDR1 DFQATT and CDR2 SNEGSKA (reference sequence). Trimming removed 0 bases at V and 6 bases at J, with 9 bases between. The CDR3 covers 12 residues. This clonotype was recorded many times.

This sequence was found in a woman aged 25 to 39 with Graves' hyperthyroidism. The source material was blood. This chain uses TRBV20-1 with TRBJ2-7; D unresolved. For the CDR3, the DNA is TGCAGTGCTAGAGATTTAGGGCGCGAGCAGTACTTC. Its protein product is CSARDLGREQYF.